This is a list of T cell receptor beta chains from one sample in a study of blood T cell repertoires in COVID-19. Sequencing was performed with immunoSEQ multiplex PCR; in TCRdb, only in-frame clones are kept and a portion is missing. The sample lists some 160,000 clones; approximately 87% were seen once. Sequencing was carried out using peripheral blood. These receptors originate from a woman in her 70s with acute or convalescent COVID-19. The CDR3 runs from the conserved cysteine through the conserved F or W. A D gene is named only where the DNA matches it firmly. The listing skips clone size in some rows; elsewhere it reads once, few, many or a size class.

j_call d_call v_call clone_size cdr3_nt cdr3_aa
TRBJ1-5 NA TRBV2 few TGTGCCAGCAGGAAAGGGGGGGGTCAGCCCCAGCATTTT CASRKGGGQPQHF
TRBJ2-2 TRBD2 TRBV19 NA TGTGCCAGTAGTATTCTGCGGGGGGACACCGGGGAGCTGTTTTTT CASSILRGDTGELFF
TRBJ1-5 NA TRBV28 NA TGTGCCAGCAGACAGGGCAACAATCAGCCCCAGCATTTT CASRQGNNQPQHF
TRBJ1-1 NA TRBV3-1/TRBV3-2 NA TGTGCCAGCAGCCAAGGGCGGAATCAATGCGGCACTGAAGCTTTCTTT CASSQGRNQCGTEAFF
TRBJ1-2 TRBD1 TRBV4-1 NA TGCGCCAGCAGCCTAAACAGGGGGCGCTTCTATGGCTACACCTTC CASSLNRGRFYGYTF
TRBJ1-1 NA TRBV5-1 NA TGCGCCAGCAGCTTGGGGCGGGTAGGCGCTGAAGCTTTCTTT CASSLGRVGAEAFF
TRBJ1-1 NA TRBV2 NA TGTGCCAGCAGTCGAATGTCAGGGGTCCAAGTCGCTTTCTTT CASSRMSGVQVAFF
TRBJ2-1 NA TRBV27 NA TGTGCCAGCAGTCGGCCCACACAGGGTAATGAGCAGTTCTTC CASSRPTQGNEQFF
TRBJ2-2 NA TRBV2 NA TGTGCCAGCAGTGCCCTGGGCCCTGAAACGAACACCGGGGAGCTGTTTTTT CASSALGPETNTGELFF
TRBJ2-7 NA TRBV5-1 few TGCGCCAGCACCCCACGGGCAGGGGCCGCCTACGAGCAGTACTTC CASTPRAGAAYEQYF
TRBJ1-4 NA TRBV6-6 NA TGTGCCAGCAGAAAGATGGACAGAGTCCGCGAAAAACTGTTTTTT CASRKMDRVREKLFF
TRBJ2-7 TRBD1 TRBV29-1 once TGCAGCGTTAGCAGGGGGCATGGCTACGAGCAGTACTTC CSVSRGHGYEQYF
TRBJ2-1 NA TRBV13 once TGTGCCAGCAGGGCCCGGGAGAGCTCCTACAATGAGCAGTTCTTC CASRARESSYNEQFF
TRBJ1-2 NA TRBV18 once TGTGCCAGCTCACCATTCGGAGGGGTTAATGCTCCAGACGATGGCTACACCTTC CASSPFGGVNAPDDGYTF
TRBJ1-1 TRBD1 TRBV5-1 NA TGCGCCAGCAGCCTGGGACAGGGAGGTGCCACTGAAGCTTTCTTT CASSLGQGGATEAFF
TRBJ2-5 NA TRBV19 once TGTGCCAGTAGTATTGCCGGAGTGGAGACCCAGTACTTC CASSIAGVETQYF
TRBJ1-1 TRBD1 TRBV18 once TGTGCCAGCTCACCACTGGATCAGGGGGCGGACACTGAAGCTTTCTTT CASSPLDQGADTEAFF
TRBJ2-1 TRBD2 TRBV7-8 NA TGTGCCAGCAGCTTAGAGGGACTAGCGTACTATGAGCAGTTCTTC CASSLEGLAYYEQFF
TRBJ1-5 TRBD1 TRBV19 NA TGTGCCAGTAGTACCCCGGGACAGGGGAGCAATCAGCCCCAGCATTTT CASSTPGQGSNQPQHF
TRBJ2-1 TRBD1 TRBV7-2 NA TGTGCCAGCAGCCCGGGACAGGGGAAGGGGGGTGAGCAGTTCTTC CASSPGQGKGGEQFF
TRBJ2-7 TRBD2 TRBV6-6 NA TGTGCCAGCAGCGTCCAGAGGCCTAGCGGGAGGCCGAGAGACTCCTACGAGCAGTACTTC CASSVQRPSGRPRDSYEQYF
TRBJ1-6 NA TRBV6-5 NA NA CASSSSWTGKSPLHF
TRBJ1-2 NA TRBV6-5 NA TGTGCCAGCAGTCCTACCGATTCTTTCTATGGCTACACCTTC CASSPTDSFYGYTF
TRBJ1-2 NA TRBV6-2/TRBV6-3 once TGTGCCAGCAGTTACGGCCCGGGAAATGGCTACACCTTC CASSYGPGNGYTF
TRBJ1-1 NA TRBV2 NA TGTGCCAGCAGTGAAGCGCTTGGTCAGGGTAAAGCTTTCTTT CASSEALGQGKAFF
TRBJ1-6 TRBD1 TRBV6-5 few TGTGCCAGCAGTTATCGACAGGGTGATTCACCCCTCCACTTT CASSYRQGDSPLHF
TRBJ2-7 TRBD2 TRBV4-1 NA TGCGCCAGCAGCCAAGGTATAGGGACTAGCGGGAGCTACGAGCAGTACTTC CASSQGIGTSGSYEQYF
TRBJ1-3 NA TRBV19 once TGTGCCAGTAAGCAGGGGCCGTTTAGCTCTGGAAACACCATATATTTT CASKQGPFSSGNTIYF
TRBJ1-5 NA TRBV5-6 NA TGTGCCAGCAGCTCGGGGGGGAGAGGCAATCAGCCCCAGCATTTT CASSSGGRGNQPQHF
TRBJ1-2 NA TRBV20-1 NA TGCAGTGCTAGTCCGGGTGTTGGGGGAGGATATGGCTACACCTTC CSASPGVGGGYGYTF
TRBJ1-1 NA TRBV10-3 few TGTGCCATCAGTGAGAACAGACCTATGAACACTGAAGCTTTCTTT CAISENRPMNTEAFF
TRBJ1-1 NA TRBV9 NA TGTGCCAGCAGCGTAGGGACGGGAATTAACACTGAAGCTTTCTTT CASSVGTGINTEAFF
TRBJ1-1 NA TRBV11-2 few TGTGCCAGCTCCTCCAGGGCGATGGCTTTCTTT CASSSRAMAFF
TRBJ1-2 NA TRBV5-1 NA TGCGCCAGCAGCTTTACAGGGACCGATGGCTACACCTTC CASSFTGTDGYTF
TRBJ1-2 NA TRBV11-2 NA TGTGCCAGCAGCTCCCCCAGAGAACGCAGGAATGCTAACTATGGCTACACCTTC CASSSPRERRNANYGYTF
TRBJ1-1 NA TRBV6-5 NA TGTGCCAGCAGTACAGGGTCCACTGAAGCTTTCTTT CASSTGSTEAFF
TRBJ1-2 TRBD1 TRBV10-2 NA TGCGCCAGCAGTGAGTCGGGACAGGGTTTTCATGGCTACACCTTC CASSESGQGFHGYTF
TRBJ2-7 TRBD1 TRBV6-6 NA TGTGCCAGCAGTGATCCGGGACAGGGTTCCTACGAGCAGTACTTC CASSDPGQGSYEQYF
TRBJ1-6 TRBD1 TRBV30 NA TGTGCCTTGTTGGACAGGAGGAATAATTCACCCCTCCACTTT CALLDRRNNSPLHF
TRBJ1-2 TRBD1 TRBV20-1 NA TGCAGTGCGAGTGGGACAGGGGGACGCGGCTACACCTTC CSASGTGGRGYTF
TRBJ2-5 TRBD1 TRBV14 NA TGTGCCAGCAGCCGCCTTACTGGGACAGGCCAAGAGACCCAGTACTTC CASSRLTGTGQETQYF
TRBJ1-3 TRBD1 TRBV6-5 NA TGTGCCAGCAGCTCAGACAGGGTCTCTGGAAACACCATATATTTT CASSSDRVSGNTIYF
TRBJ1-5 NA TRBV6-2/TRBV6-3 NA TGTGCCAGCAGTATCATCCCGGGTCAGCCCCAGCATTTT CASSIIPGQPQHF
TRBJ1-1 NA TRBV5-1 once TGCGCCAGCAGCTTGGAGGCGGGGGGCACTGAAGCTTTCTTT CASSLEAGGTEAFF